These 21 T cell receptor beta chains came from one sample sequenced in a study of identifying expanded T cells in peripheral blood. Profiled with immunoSEQ multiplex PCR; TCRdb holds only in-frame clones, not every one. The sample consists of tens of thousands of clones, 85% to 90% of them appearing once. Sequenced material: blood. These receptors were obtained from a person aged 18-70 years in good health.

The chain employs TRBV7-2 and TRBJ1-6, with D unclear. Germline lookup yields CDR1 SGHTA and CDR2 FQGNSA. Between the trimmed V and J ends, which lost 11 bases and 3 bases, there was a span of 20 bases. The CDR3 sequence is 16 residues long. DNA for the CDR3: TGTGCCCTTTTCCTAGGCCGAACTTACTATAATTCACCCCTCCACTTT. It is translated as CALFLGRTYYNSPLHF.

The rearrangement joins TRBV5-1 to TRBJ1-3, with unresolved D. This CDR3 comprises 13 residues. Trimming shortened V by 7 bases and J by 0 bases, and 8 bases separated the two germline ends. Germline V gene lookup returns CDR1 SGHRS and CDR2 YFSETQ. The CDR3 DNA follows: TGCGCCAGCGCAAGTAGCTCTGGAAACACCATATATTTT. Its protein product is CASASSSGNTIYF.

The chain is built from TRBV5-4 and TRBJ2-7; TRBD1 agrees at 11 bases. CDR3 length: 14 amino acids. CDR1 SGHNT and CDR2 YYREEE come from the germline V gene (reference sequence). Trimming cost V 4 bases and J 3 bases; bases outside gene matches: 3. CDR3 residues: CASSRTGGYYEQYF. The CDR3 DNA reads as TGTGCCAGCAGCCGGACAGGGGGCTACTACGAGCAGTACTTC.

The rearrangement joins TRBV5-1 to TRBJ2-1, with D perhaps being TRBD1 or TRBD2 (5 bases each). The V end lost 7 bases, the J end lost 1 base, and 12 bases lay between the germline ends. This CDR3 is 14 amino acids long. Germline V CDR1 and CDR2: SGHRS, YFSETQ. The CDR3 reads CASAGEGSYNEQFF. The CDR3 DNA reads TGCGCCAGCGCAGGCGAGGGGTCCTACAATGAGCAGTTCTTC.

This chain connects TRBV7-2 to TRBJ2-7; tentative D call: TRBD1 (6 bases). The CDR3 consists of 13 residues. V lost 3 bases and J 4 bases, leaving 10 bases between the germline ends. Germline CDR1 reads SGHTA; CDR2 reads FQGNSA. CDR3 loop: CASSFPGDYEQYF. In nucleotides, the CDR3 is TGTGCCAGCAGCTTTCCAGGGGATTACGAGCAGTACTTC.

The chain joins TRBV10-3 to TRBJ2-3; the D gene could be TRBD1 or TRBD2 (5 bases each). V was cut by 8 bases and J by 0 bases, with 12 bases left in between. The CDR3 totals 14 residues. CDR1 is ENHRY, CDR2 SYGVKD, per germline. Here the CDR3 DNA reads TGTGCCATCTCCCGGGGCCAAAGCACAGATACGCAGTATTTT. This codes for CAISRGQSTDTQYF.

The gene calls are TRBV5-1 and TRBJ2-5; 7 bases are a match to TRBD1. V lost 5 bases and J lost 3; bases outside the gene matches: 10. CDR1 and CDR2 from the germline V gene are SGHRS and YFSETQ. The CDR3 totals 15 residues. The CDR3 DNA is TGCGCCAGCAGTGAACAGGGGATGTCCAAAGAGACCCAGTACTTC. It translates to CASSEQGMSKETQYF.

V is TRBV7-8 and J is TRBJ2-6, with 8 bases matching TRBD1. This CDR3 is built from 18 residues. Germline V lookup: CDR1 SGHVS, CDR2 FQNEAQ. Trimming at V came to 1 base and at J to 2 bases, leaving 7 bases not matched to a gene. CDR3 region: CASSLGRGRKAGANVLTF. CDR3 DNA: TGTGCCAGCAGCTTAGGCAGGGGGCGAAAAGCTGGGGCCAACGTCCTGACTTTC.

This clone was counted between two and nine times. CDR3 sequence: CASLSGGAWEQFF. Written as DNA, the CDR3 is TGCGCCAGCCTGAGCGGGGGGGCATGGGAGCAGTTCTTC. This chain uses TRBV10-2 with TRBJ2-1, with TRBD2 matching 10 bases. Germline lookup yields CDR1 WSHSY and CDR2 SAAADI. The CDR3 loop spans 13 amino acids. V lost 8 bases and J lost 10; bases outside the gene matches: 8.

V gene TRBV11-2 combines with J gene TRBJ1-2; possibly TRBD1 for D (5 bases). In germline, CDR1 is SGHAT, CDR2 FQNNGV. V dropped 8 bases and J dropped 6 bases, with 16 bases sitting between them. The length of the CDR3 is 13 residues. The CDR3 loop is CASSKAGTNGYTF. The CDR3 DNA is TGTGCCAGCTCAAAGGCAGGGACGAATGGCTACACCTTC. The full variable domain, completed using reference TRBV11-2 and TRBJ1-2, is EAGVAQSPRYKIIEKRQSVAFWCNPISGHATLYWYQQILGQGPKLLIQFQNNGVVDDSQLPKDRFSAERLKGVDSTLKIQPAKLEDSAVYLCASSKAGTNGYTFGSGTRLTVV.

This chain joins TRBV23-1 and TRBJ2-2, with 7 bases identical to TRBD1. Being an ORF, TRBV23-1 has a function that is uncertain. The CDR3 has 16 amino acids. V lost 3 bases and J lost 6; bases outside the gene matches: 10. The CDR3 sequence is CASSHSPTGSPGELFF. CDR3 in DNA: TGCGCCAGCAGTCACTCCCCGACAGGGTCACCCGGGGAGCTGTTTTTT.

The CDR3 sequence: CASSQTGAKLFF. For the CDR3, the DNA is TGTGCCAGCAGCCAGACAGGGGCAAAACTGTTTTTT. V gene TRBV28 combines with J gene TRBJ1-4; 8 bases agree with TRBD1. V shed 6 bases, J shed 10 bases, and the junction held 4 bases outside the gene matches. The CDR3 runs 12 residues. Germline V gene data show CDR1 as MDHEN and CDR2 as SYDVKM.

Only a few counts were recorded for this clone. This sequence joins TRBV6-1 and TRBJ1-4; 7 bases are shared with TRBD1. The junction had 9 bases not matched to a gene; V was cut back by 3 bases and J by 5 bases. Germline CDR1 reads MNHNS; CDR2 reads SASEGT. The CDR3 extends over 16 amino acids. This CDR3 reads CASSETPGQPNEKLFF. In DNA, the CDR3 is TGTGCCAGCAGTGAGACACCGGGACAGCCGAATGAAAAACTGTTTTTT.

This chain links TRBV19 with TRBJ2-7; D call uncertain. CDR3 length: 13 residues. The V gene lost 4 bases and the J gene lost 3 bases, with 10 bases spanning the gap. Germline V lookup: CDR1 LNHDA, CDR2 SQIVND (reference sequence). The CDR3, as DNA: TGTGCCAGTAGTACCCTGATCAACTACGAGCAGTACTTC. It is translated as CASSTLINYEQYF. The entire variable domain, with the rest obtained from reference TRBV19 and TRBJ2-7, is as follows: DGGITQSPKYLFRKEGQNVTLSCEQNLNHDAMYWYRQDPGQGLRLIYYSQIVNDFQKGDIAEGYSVSREKKESFPLTVTSAQKNPTAFYLCASSTLINYEQYFGPGTRLTVT.

The chain recombines TRBV14 with TRBJ2-7, with 7 bases fitting TRBD1. CDR1 SGHDN and CDR2 FVKESK come from the germline V gene. V shed 1 base, J shed 2 bases, and the junction held 5 bases outside the gene matches. The CDR3 has 15 residues. CDR3 in DNA: TGTGCCAGCAGCCAAGTGAGGGGGCCCGCCTACGAGCAGTACTTC. This codes for CASSQVRGPAYEQYF.

The rearrangement joins TRBV15 to TRBJ1-1; TRBD1 might be the D (6 bases). Trimming cost V 2 bases and J 1 base, with 14 bases left between them. CDR3 length: 16 amino acids. Germline lookup yields CDR1 LNHNV and CDR2 YYDKDF (reference sequence). The CDR3 protein is CATSRPPTGQNTEAFF. CDR3 DNA: TGTGCCACCAGCAGACCGCCGACAGGACAGAACACTGAAGCTTTCTTT.

The genes are TRBV5-6 and TRBJ1-2, with D hard to call. The CDR3 length is 14 residues. Trimming took off 1 base at V and 8 bases at J, with 15 bases between the two ends. CDR1 is SGHDT and CDR2 is YYEEEE in the germline V gene. The CDR3 nucleotides are TGTGCCAGCAGCTTGTTAGGACTAGGGAAGGGCTACACCTTC. It is translated as CASSLLGLGKGYTF.

The chain has TRBV7-2 and TRBJ2-1; TRBD2 agrees at 7 bases. Germline lookup yields CDR1 SGHTA and CDR2 FQGNSA. CDR3 size: 18 residues. The junction had 11 bases not matched to a gene; V was cut back by 1 base and J by 2 bases. CDR3 loop: CASSLGLGAGIAYNEQFF. The CDR3 region has the DNA TGTGCCAGCAGCTTAGGTTTGGGAGCGGGGATAGCCTACAATGAGCAGTTCTTC.

This sequence joins TRBV5-8 and TRBJ2-1; 7 bases fit TRBD2. This CDR3 comprises 15 residues. V lost 2 bases and J lost 1; bases outside the gene matches: 3. The germline CDR1 and CDR2 sequences are SGHTS and YDEGEE. The CDR3 loop is CASSFSGASYNEQFF. The CDR3 coding sequence is TGTGCCAGCAGCTTCAGCGGGGCTTCCTACAATGAGCAGTTCTTC.

This sequence joins TRBV7-6 and TRBJ1-2; no clear D. Germline CDR1 and CDR2: SGHVS and FNYEAQ. This CDR3 spans 13 amino acids. Trimming left V 4 bases short and J 5 bases short, with 11 bases between. This CDR3 reads CASSSMTQYGYTF. CDR3 nucleotides: TGTGCCAGCAGCTCAATGACACAATATGGCTACACCTTC.

V is TRBV2 and J is TRBJ2-1; D may match TRBD1 or TRBD2 (6 bases each). CDR3 length: 15 residues. Germline lookup yields CDR1 SNHLY and CDR2 FYNNEI. V gave up 6 bases and J gave up 0 bases, with 12 bases separating them. The CDR3: CASRRGGSSYNEQFF. CDR3 bases: TGTGCCAGCAGGCGAGGGGGGAGCTCCTACAATGAGCAGTTCTTC.